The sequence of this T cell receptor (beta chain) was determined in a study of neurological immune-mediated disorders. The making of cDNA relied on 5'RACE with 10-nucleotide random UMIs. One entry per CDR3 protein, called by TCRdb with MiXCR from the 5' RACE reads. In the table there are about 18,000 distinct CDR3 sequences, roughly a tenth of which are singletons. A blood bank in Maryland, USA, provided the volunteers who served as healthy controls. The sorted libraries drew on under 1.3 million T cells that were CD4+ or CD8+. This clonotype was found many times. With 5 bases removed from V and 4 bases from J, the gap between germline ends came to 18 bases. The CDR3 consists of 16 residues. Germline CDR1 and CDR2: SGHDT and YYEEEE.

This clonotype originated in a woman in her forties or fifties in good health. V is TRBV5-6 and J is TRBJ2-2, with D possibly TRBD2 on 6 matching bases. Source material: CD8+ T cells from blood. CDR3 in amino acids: CASSPGEVSATGELFF. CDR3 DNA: TGTGCCAGCAGTCCCGGGGAGGTTTCTGCCACCGGGGAGCTGTTTTTT.